What follows are 15 T cell receptor beta chains derived from one specimen sequenced in a study of control samples from healthy donors and cancer patients. Sequenced by immunoSEQ multiplex PCR; TCRdb stores in-frame clones only, minus some. The repertoire includes 110,000 or so clones, 80% to 90% of them detected once, and approximately 15% sits in the top ten. Sequencing was carried out using blood. Receptors were obtained from a woman aged 45 to 65 in good health.

This chain connects TRBV4-1 to TRBJ1-1; D remains ambiguous. V was cut by 1 base and J by 1 base, with 7 bases left in between. This CDR3 spans 14 amino acids. From germline, CDR1 is MGHRA and CDR2 YSYEKL. DNA of the CDR3: TGCGCCAGCAGCCAAGCGGTCCCGAACACTGAAGCTTTCTTT. Protein product: CASSQAVPNTEAFF.

The chain combines TRBV2 with TRBJ1-5; D is perhaps TRBD1 (6 bases). V was pared by 4 bases and J by 6 bases, with 13 bases between. CDR1 is SNHLY, CDR2 FYNNEI, per germline. The CDR3 is 14 residues long. The CDR3 reads CASSVQGTGQPQHF. The CDR3 nucleotides read TGTGCCAGCAGTGTACAGGGAACGGGTCAGCCCCAGCATTTT.

The genes are TRBV18 and TRBJ2-3, with unresolved D. V dropped 0 bases and J dropped 2 bases, with 9 bases sitting between them. The CDR3 has 15 residues. Germline V CDR1 and CDR2: KGHSH, LQKENI. CDR3 loop: CASSPPDMSTDTQYF. DNA for the CDR3: TGTGCCAGCTCACCACCCGACATGTCCACAGATACGCAGTATTTT. Looking up the rest from reference TRBV18 and TRBJ2-3 gives the full variable domain: NAGVMQNPRHLVRRRGQEARLRCSPMKGHSHVYWYRQLPEEGLKFMVYLQKENIIDESGMPKERFSAEFPKEGPSILRIQQVVRGDSAAYFCASSPPDMSTDTQYFGPGTRLTVL.

The chain joins TRBV19 to TRBJ1-3, with D maybe TRBD1 (5 bases). The V end was cut by 9 bases, the J end by 2 bases, with 20 bases between. The CDR3 is made up of 16 amino acids. Germline CDR1 LNHDA, CDR2 SQIVND (reference sequence). The CDR3 coding sequence is TGTGCCAGCATGTCCTCCCGGGGCGCCCCTGGAAACACCATATATTTT. Protein: CASMSSRGAPGNTIYF.

This chain joins TRBV7-9 and TRBJ2-5; D possibly corresponds to TRBD2 (6 bases). This CDR3 is built from 16 residues. Per the germline V gene, CDR1 is SEHNR and CDR2 is FQNEAQ (reference sequence). Deletions cut 4 bases from V and 3 bases from J, with 18 bases between. Written as DNA, the CDR3 is TGTGCCAGCAGCTACGCGGGACTTCCCCTGAAAGAGACCCAGTACTTC. This encodes CASSYAGLPLKETQYF.

V and J are TRBV6-5 and TRBJ1-1, with no clear D. With 8 bases removed from V and 1 base from J, the gap between germline ends came to 11 bases. Germline lookup yields CDR1 MNHEY and CDR2 SVGAGI. The CDR3 consists of 13 residues. The CDR3 DNA reads as TGTGCCAGCCAACGGACGGAGAACACTGAAGCTTTCTTT. Translating it yields CASQRTENTEAFF.

The gene calls are TRBV29-1 and TRBJ1-2, with TRBD1 matching over 7 bases. CDR1 is SQVTM, CDR2 ANQGSEA, per germline. V was clipped by 4 bases and J by 5 bases; unmatched bases: 1. The CDR3 contains 11 residues. This CDR3 reads CSVAGGYGYTF. For the CDR3, the DNA is TGCAGCGTTGCAGGGGGATATGGCTACACCTTC.

This rearrangement joins TRBV19 to TRBJ1-2; D is ambiguous. Trimming removed 0 bases at V and 2 bases at J, with 4 bases between. Germline loops: CDR1 LNHDA, CDR2 SQIVND (reference sequence). CDR3 length: 13 residues. The CDR3 reads CASSIDGNYGYTF. CDR3 DNA: TGTGCCAGTAGTATAGACGGAAACTATGGCTACACCTTC.

The rearrangement links TRBV11-2 to TRBJ2-1; 10 bases are a match to TRBD1. Germline V gives CDR1 SGHAT, CDR2 FQNNGV. This CDR3 has 15 amino acids. J gave up 8 bases and V 6 bases, and 10 bases lay outside the gene matches. CDR3 bases: TGTGCCAGCAGTTGGGGGACAGGGGCCGTGGATGAGCAGTTCTTC. This encodes CASSWGTGAVDEQFF.

The chain carries TRBV12-3 or TRBV12-4 and TRBJ1-5, with D unresolved. This CDR3 contains 13 residues. Trimming stripped 2 bases from V and 1 base from J, with 3 bases between. The CDR3 DNA reads as TGTGCCAGCAGTTTACAGAGCAATCAGCCCCAGCATTTT. Translating it yields CASSLQSNQPQHF.

This rearrangement joins TRBV7-3 to TRBJ2-1; D possibly corresponds to TRBD2 (7 bases). Germline loops: CDR1 SGHTA, CDR2 FQGTGA. V was shortened by 4 bases and J by 3 bases, with 25 bases between the two germline ends. The CDR3 spans 19 residues. The CDR3 bases are TGTGCCAGCAGCTCCCCACCGGGACTACCGGGGGGCCGCTACAATGAGCAGTTCTTC. Amino acids: CASSSPPGLPGGRYNEQFF. The entire variable domain, with the rest obtained from reference TRBV7-3 and TRBJ2-1, is as follows: GAGVSQTPSNKVTEKGKYVELRCDPISGHTALYWYRQSLGQGPEFLIYFQGTGAADDSGLPNDRFFAVRPEGSVSTLKIQRTERGDSAVYLCASSSPPGLPGGRYNEQFFGPGTRLTVL.

The rearrangement links TRBV27 to TRBJ1-6, with unresolved D. Germline CDR1 reads MNHEY; CDR2 reads SMNVEV (reference sequence). The CDR3 contains 13 residues. V dropped 3 bases and J dropped 6 bases, with 6 bases sitting between them. The CDR3 DNA sequence: TGTGCCAGCAGTTTGAGCCCTAATTCACCCCTCCACTTT. Its protein is CASSLSPNSPLHF.

The chain recombines TRBV24-1 with TRBJ2-6; the D is unclear. Germline CDR1 is KGHDR and CDR2 is SFDVKD. The germline V and J ends were trimmed by 5 bases and 0 bases, with 13 bases remaining between them. The CDR3 runs 17 residues. The CDR3 reads CATSGSSDSSGANVLTF. In DNA form, the CDR3 reads TGTGCCACCAGTGGAAGTTCCGATAGCTCTGGGGCCAACGTCCTGACTTTC.

The chain uses TRBV19 and TRBJ1-1; no clear D gene. Per germline, CDR1 LNHDA and CDR2 SQIVND (reference sequence). The CDR3 covers 13 residues. V was cut by 6 bases and J by 0 bases, with 8 bases left in between. CDR3 in DNA: TGTGCCAGTAGACAGTATATGAACACTGAAGCTTTCTTT. This sequence encodes CASRQYMNTEAFF.

The CDR3 nucleotides are TGTGCCACCAAGGGGAGACTAACCCTTGGAGGGGCCAACGTCCTGACTTTC. Protein sequence: CATKGRLTLGGANVLTF. This sequence joins TRBV7-8 and TRBJ2-6, with D possibly being TRBD1 or TRBD2 (5 bases each). Per the germline V gene, CDR1 is SGHVS and CDR2 is FQNEAQ. V lost 10 bases and J lost 4, with 23 bases in between. This CDR3 is 17 amino acids long.